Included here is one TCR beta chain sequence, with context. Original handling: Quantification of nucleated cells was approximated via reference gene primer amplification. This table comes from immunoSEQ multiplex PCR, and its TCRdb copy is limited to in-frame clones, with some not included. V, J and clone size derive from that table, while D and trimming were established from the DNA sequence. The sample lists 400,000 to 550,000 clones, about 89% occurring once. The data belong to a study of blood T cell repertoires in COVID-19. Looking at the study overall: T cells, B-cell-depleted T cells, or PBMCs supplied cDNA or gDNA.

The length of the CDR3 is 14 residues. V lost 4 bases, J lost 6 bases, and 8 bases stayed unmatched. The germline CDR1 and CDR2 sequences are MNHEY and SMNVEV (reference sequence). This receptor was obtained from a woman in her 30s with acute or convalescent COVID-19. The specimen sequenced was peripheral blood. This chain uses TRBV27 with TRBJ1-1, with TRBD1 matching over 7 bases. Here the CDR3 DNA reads TGTGCCAGCAGTTCCCGGGACAGCACCCCTGAAGCTTTCTTT. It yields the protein CASSSRDSTPEAFF.